The 27 T cell receptor beta chains below come from one sample, sequenced in a study of T cells in localized non-small cell lung cancer. The protocol was immunoSEQ multiplex PCR, while the TCRdb copy is restricted to in-frame clones and leaves out a portion. The repertoire holds tens of thousands of clones, with roughly 90% as singletons. This material consisted of peripheral blood, taken before any cancer treatment. Every receptor here comes from a man between 35 and 75 years old with stage I lung adenocarcinoma.

The rearrangement links TRBV19 to TRBJ2-7; tentative D call: TRBD2 (5 bases). Germline CDR1 LNHDA, CDR2 SQIVND (reference sequence). Trimming stripped 5 bases from V and 3 bases from J, with 11 bases between. CDR3 length equals 13 residues. The CDR3 spells CASSPGINYEQYF. The CDR3 DNA reads as TGTGCCAGTAGTCCCGGGATTAACTACGAGCAGTACTTC. The full variable domain, with the rest looked up from reference TRBV19 and TRBJ2-7, is DGGITQSPKYLFRKEGQNVTLSCEQNLNHDAMYWYRQDPGQGLRLIYYSQIVNDFQKGDIAEGYSVSREKKESFPLTVTSAQKNPTAFYLCASSPGINYEQYFGPGTRLTVT.

This clone is a singleton in its sample. The chain has TRBV4-1 and TRBJ2-7; 10 bases match TRBD2. The V gene's germline CDR1 is MGHRA and CDR2 YSYEKL. With 2 bases clipped from V and 1 base from J, the junction kept 5 bases outside the gene matches. The CDR3 covers 16 residues. CDR3 in DNA: TGCGCCAGCAGCCAACCTCTTAGCGGGAGGTCCTACGAGCAGTACTTC. It is translated as CASSQPLSGRSYEQYF.

This clone has a single count. The V call is TRBV19, the J call TRBJ2-2; 11 nucleotides agree with TRBD1. V gave up 6 bases and J gave up 3 bases; unmatched junction bases: 6. CDR3 length equals 16 residues. Germline CDR1 is LNHDA and CDR2 is SQIVND (reference sequence). The CDR3: CASSGTGGTYTGELFF. CDR3 nucleotide sequence: TGTGCCAGTAGCGGGACAGGGGGTACATACACCGGGGAGCTGTTTTTT.

This chain joins TRBV29-1 and TRBJ1-1, with D unclear. CDR1 is SQVTM and CDR2 is ANQGSEA in the germline V gene. This CDR3 comprises 11 residues. Trimming took off 7 bases at V and 5 bases at J, with 11 bases between the two ends. CDR3 loop: CSATVLTEAFF. The DNA of the CDR3 is TGCAGCGCAACAGTCCTAACTGAAGCTTTCTTT.

Judged by abundance, this clone is medium-sized (0.01 to 0.1%). This chain connects TRBV2 to TRBJ2-7, with D tentatively TRBD2 (6 bases). Between the trimmed V and J ends, which lost 4 bases and 6 bases, there was a span of 13 bases. The CDR3 is 13 amino acids. Per germline, CDR1 SNHLY and CDR2 FYNNEI. The CDR3 DNA follows: TGTGCCAGCAGTGGGACTACCGTGGGCGAGCAGTACTTC. It encodes CASSGTTVGEQYF.

The chain combines TRBV29-1 with TRBJ1-2; D is possibly TRBD1 (6 bases). The CDR3 length is 13 residues. V lost 2 bases and J lost 2, with 9 bases in between. The V gene's germline CDR1 is SQVTM and CDR2 ANQGSEA. CDR3 region: CSVENRENYGYTF. CDR3 DNA sequence: TGCAGCGTTGAAAACAGGGAAAACTATGGCTACACCTTC. Supplemented by reference TRBV29-1 and TRBJ1-2, the full variable domain reads SAVISQKPSRDICQRGTSLTIQCQVDSQVTMMFWYRQQPGQSLTLIATANQGSEATYESGFVIDKFPISRPNLTFSTLTVSNMSPEDSSIYLCSVENRENYGYTFGSGTRLTVV.

This chain links TRBV7-9 with TRBJ2-7, with 11 bases matching TRBD1. There are 15 residues in the CDR3. J was trimmed by 1 base and V by 7 bases; bases with no gene match: 6. Germline V gene sequence: CDR1 SEHNR, CDR2 FQNEAQ (reference sequence). The CDR3 loop is CASNLGDRGSYEQYF. The CDR3 nucleotides read TGTGCCAGCAACTTGGGGGACAGGGGGTCCTACGAGCAGTACTTC.

The rearrangement joins TRBV13 to TRBJ2-3; the match to TRBD2 covers 12 bases. The CDR3 runs 19 residues. CDR1 PRHDT and CDR2 FYEKMQ come from the germline V gene (reference sequence). The V gene end was trimmed by 1 base and the J gene end by 8 bases; junction bases not matched to a gene: 16. For the CDR3, the DNA is TGTGCCAGCAGCTTAGTTCCTAGCGGGAGGGGTCTAATTTCGGGTACGCAGTATTTT. Translating it yields CASSLVPSGRGLISGTQYF.

This chain links TRBV9 with TRBJ2-3; D remains unclear. This CDR3 is 14 amino acids long. Deletions cut 0 bases from V and 5 bases from J, with 10 bases between. Germline CDR1 SGDLS, CDR2 YYNGEE. The CDR3 bases are TGTGCCAGCAGCGTAGCCAGGTTGAGAGATACGCAGTATTTT. Translation gives CASSVARLRDTQYF.

J is TRBJ2-7 and V is TRBV5-6; TRBD2 matches 11 bases. The CDR3 covers 16 residues. Germline values: CDR1 SGHDT, CDR2 YYEEEE. With 4 bases clipped from V and 4 bases from J, the junction kept 10 bases outside the gene matches. The CDR3 DNA follows: TGTGCCAGCAGCCAGGTGCCGGGACTAGCGGTTTACGAGCAGTACTTC. Its translation is CASSQVPGLAVYEQYF.

The V and J genes are TRBV6-4 and TRBJ2-2; 8 bases align to TRBD1. The CDR3 is 16 amino acids. The junction had 9 bases not matched to a gene; V was cut back by 5 bases and J by 4 bases. In germline, CDR1 is MRHNA, CDR2 SNTAGT. CDR3: CASSPGGQGITGELFF. The CDR3, as DNA: TGTGCCAGCAGTCCGGGCGGACAGGGAATCACCGGGGAGCTGTTTTTT.

This sequence joins TRBV19 and TRBJ2-1; 13 nucleotides agree with TRBD2. CDR3 length: 17 amino acids. With V trimmed by 5 bases and J by 2 bases, 6 bases remained unmatched. Per germline, CDR1 LNHDA and CDR2 SQIVND (reference sequence). The CDR3 nucleotides are TGTGCCAGTAGTCCCGGGACTAGCGGGATACCCTACAATGAGCAGTTCTTC. As protein: CASSPGTSGIPYNEQFF.

The V gene is TRBV30, the J gene TRBJ2-3; no reliable D call. CDR1 is GTSNPN, CDR2 SVGIG, per germline (reference sequence). This CDR3 spans 15 amino acids. The V end lost 2 bases, the J end lost 4 bases, and 16 bases lay between the germline ends. The CDR3 protein is CAWSPGRIFADTQYF. For the CDR3, the DNA is TGTGCCTGGAGTCCGGGCCGTATTTTCGCAGATACGCAGTATTTT.

The V and J genes are TRBV7-9 and TRBJ2-7, with D perhaps TRBD2 (6 bases). The V end was cut by 5 bases, the J end by 4 bases, with 27 bases between. This CDR3 has 18 amino acids. Per germline, CDR1 SEHNR and CDR2 FQNEAQ (reference sequence). The CDR3 region is CASSPTNATVLGTYEQYF. CDR3 bases: TGTGCCAGCAGCCCCACCAACGCGACAGTTTTGGGGACTTACGAGCAGTACTTC.

The chain has TRBV28 and TRBJ1-5, with 7 bases identical to TRBD1. V lost 4 bases and J lost 5; bases outside the gene matches: 11. This CDR3 spans 16 amino acids. In germline, CDR1 is MDHEN, CDR2 SYDVKM. CDR3 bases: TGTGCCAGCAGTTCCGAAGGGAGGGGGCTGCATCAGCCCCAGCATTTT. It specifies CASSSEGRGLHQPQHF.

J is TRBJ1-2 and V is TRBV11-3; 11 nucleotides match TRBD1. V shed 1 base, J shed 8 bases, and the junction held 6 bases outside the gene matches. The CDR3 covers 15 residues. Germline V gene sequence: CDR1 SGHNT, CDR2 YENEEA. The CDR3 DNA follows: TGTGCCAGCAGCTTAGCCGGACAGGGGGCCGAGGGCTACACCTTC. This sequence encodes CASSLAGQGAEGYTF.

The genes are TRBV12-5 and TRBJ2-7; the D is unclear. The CDR3 loop spans 15 amino acids. V was trimmed by 2 bases and J by 0 bases, leaving 11 bases between them. CDR1 LGHNT and CDR2 FRNRAP come from the germline V gene. The CDR3 here is CASGLFSGFSYEQYF. The CDR3, as DNA: TGTGCTAGTGGTTTGTTCTCAGGATTCTCCTACGAGCAGTACTTC.

The gene calls are TRBV5-4 and TRBJ2-5; D remains ambiguous. Germline lookup yields CDR1 SGHNT and CDR2 YYREEE (reference sequence). Trimming shortened V by 0 bases and J by 5 bases, and 5 bases separated the two germline ends. This CDR3 comprises 12 residues. In DNA, the CDR3 is TGTGCCAGCAGCTTGGTCGGGGAGACCCAGTACTTC. Translating gives CASSLVGETQYF.

V usage is TRBV7-2 and J usage is TRBJ2-1; no definite D call. This CDR3 is built from 14 residues. CDR1 is SGHTA and CDR2 is FQGNSA in the germline V gene. V was trimmed by 1 base and J by 6 bases, leaving 10 bases between them. DNA for the CDR3: TGTGCCAGCAGCTTAGGTGGGCGAGGCAATGAGCAGTTCTTC. Residues: CASSLGGRGNEQFF.

CDR3 sequence: CASSQGPLSGQEDYGYTF. CDR3 DNA: TGCGCCAGCAGCCAAGGCCCCCTTTCGGGACAGGAGGACTATGGCTACACCTTC. V is TRBV4-1 and J is TRBJ1-2, with 8 positions matching TRBD1. V shed 1 base, J shed 3 bases, and the junction held 13 bases outside the gene matches. The CDR3 contains 18 residues. In germline, CDR1 is MGHRA, CDR2 YSYEKL.

The V and J genes are TRBV19 and TRBJ1-2; D unresolved. With 7 bases removed from V and 8 bases from J, the gap between germline ends came to 20 bases. The CDR3 is 14 residues long. In germline, CDR1 is LNHDA, CDR2 SQIVND (reference sequence). CDR3 sequence: CASTQEGTERGYTF. DNA for the CDR3: TGTGCCAGTACCCAGGAGGGCACAGAGCGGGGCTACACCTTC.

The J gene is TRBJ1-1, the V gene TRBV10-3; TRBD1 matches at 7 bases. V shed 11 bases and J 6 bases; nucleotides not matched to a gene: 6. CDR3 length: 11 amino acids. CDR1 and CDR2 from the germline V gene are ENHRY and SYGVKD. CDR3 bases: TGTGCCTCGGAGGGGGCAGCTGAAGCTTTCTTT. It specifies CASEGAAEAFF.

The rearrangement uses TRBV7-3 and TRBJ1-1; 10 nucleotides match TRBD1. The CDR3 contains 14 residues. J lost 2 bases, V lost 3 bases, and 0 bases had no gene match. CDR1 and CDR2 from the germline V gene are SGHTA and FQGTGA. The CDR3 region is CASSLTGGNTEAFF. CDR3 bases: TGTGCCAGCAGCTTGACAGGGGGCAACACTGAAGCTTTCTTT.

The chain uses TRBV4-1 and TRBJ1-5, with unresolved D. Germline loops: CDR1 MGHRA, CDR2 YSYEKL. The CDR3 is made up of 16 amino acids. V was cut by 0 bases and J by 1 base, with 10 bases left in between. The CDR3 DNA sequence: TGCGCCAGCAGCCAAGATATGGTTGGCAGCAATCAGCCCCAGCATTTT. Its translation: CASSQDMVGSNQPQHF.

This rearrangement joins TRBV4-1 to TRBJ2-3, with D hard to call. Germline V lookup: CDR1 MGHRA, CDR2 YSYEKL. The V gene lost 1 base and the J gene lost 4 bases, with 6 bases spanning the gap. The CDR3 consists of 13 residues. This CDR3 is CASSQVSPDTQYF. Written as DNA, the CDR3 is TGCGCCAGCAGCCAAGTGTCGCCAGATACGCAGTATTTT.

CDR3 nucleotides: TGTGCCAGCAGCGTAACGGGAGGGCTCAATGAGCAGTTCTTC. Amino acids: CASSVTGGLNEQFF. This rearrangement joins TRBV9 to TRBJ2-1; 8 positions agree with TRBD2. Germline-derived CDR1 and CDR2 are SGDLS and YYNGEE. Trimming cost V 1 base and J 6 bases; bases outside gene matches: 3. This CDR3 comprises 14 residues.

The rearrangement links TRBV6-6 to TRBJ2-2; D not certain. Looked up from germline, CDR1 is MNHNY and CDR2 is SVGAGI (reference sequence). The CDR3 has 15 amino acids. The ends were cut back, 5 bases at V and 1 base at J, with 11 bases in the middle. This CDR3 reads CASSLLAQNTGELFF. The CDR3 bases are TGTGCCAGCAGTCTCTTAGCACAGAACACCGGGGAGCTGTTTTTT.